The 7 T cell receptor beta chains below all came from one sample that was sequenced in a study of cytomegalovirus exposure and HLA in healthy donors. The assay was immunoSEQ multiplex PCR, and TCRdb's table has in-frame clones only and misses some. The table lists 100,000 to 150,000 clones, over 90% of them singletons. The sequenced material came from PBMCs. The source of these receptors is a woman aged 18-30 years in good health and CMV-seronegative.

The genes are TRBV11-1 and TRBJ1-4; 7 bases match TRBD1. Germline CDR1 and CDR2: SGHAT and FQDESV (reference sequence). The V gene end was trimmed by 2 bases and the J gene end by 10 bases; junction bases not matched to a gene: 7. The CDR3 is 14 amino acids. The CDR3: CASSLRGLDGKLFF. The CDR3 DNA follows: TGTGCCAGCAGCTTAAGGGGGCTGGATGGAAAACTGTTTTTT.

This rearrangement joins TRBV6-5 to TRBJ1-5; TRBD1 matches at 10 bases. Trimming cost V 5 bases and J 6 bases; bases outside gene matches: 4. Germline V gene data show CDR1 as MNHEY and CDR2 as SVGAGI. This CDR3 comprises 14 residues. The CDR3 nucleotides are TGTGCCAGCAGTAGGGACAGGGGAAGTCAGCCCCAGCATTTT. This encodes CASSRDRGSQPQHF.

This clone is categorized as medium-sized. CDR3 protein: CASSRTTSGIMGIQYF. The CDR3 bases are TGTGCCAGCAGCCGAACTACTAGCGGGATAATGGGTATTCAGTACTTC. This rearrangement joins TRBV9 to TRBJ2-4; TRBD2 matches 10 bases. V was clipped by 4 bases and J by 10 bases; unmatched bases: 14. Germline CDR1 and CDR2: SGDLS and YYNGEE. This CDR3 is 16 amino acids long.

The chain joins TRBV30 to TRBJ1-1; D uncertain. From germline, CDR1 is GTSNPN and CDR2 SVGIG (reference sequence). CDR3 length equals 13 residues. V lost 2 bases and J 1 base, leaving 8 bases between the germline ends. CDR3 coding DNA: TGTGCCTGGAGTCCATCCCCGAACACTGAAGCTTTCTTT. Translated: CAWSPSPNTEAFF.

This chain links TRBV20-1 with TRBJ1-2; 7 bases map to TRBD1. CDR3 size: 11 residues. The germline V gene encodes CDR1 DFQATT and CDR2 SNEGSKA (reference sequence). After removal of 6 bases from V and 6 bases from J, the junction contained 4 bases not matched to a gene. CDR3 bases: TGCAGTGCAGAAGACAGGGATGGCTACACCTTC. The encoded protein is CSAEDRDGYTF.

CDR3 sequence: CASSLSSAQYF. The CDR3 DNA reads as TGCGCCAGCAGCTTGAGCAGCGCGCAGTATTTT. V and J are TRBV5-1 and TRBJ2-3; D gene unclear. Germline V CDR1 and CDR2: SGHRS, YFSETQ. The V gene lost 1 base and the J gene lost 10 bases, with 7 bases spanning the gap. The CDR3 runs to 11 residues.

Comment on this clone: Within the sample, other DNA sequences also encode this same CDR3. V is TRBV7-9 and J is TRBJ2-7, with a weak D call TRBD1 (5 bases). The CDR3 totals 12 residues. Trimming stripped 5 bases from V and 6 bases from J, with 11 bases between. Germline V gives CDR1 SEHNR, CDR2 FQNEAQ (reference sequence). CDR3 in DNA: TGTGCCAGCAGCCCCCCAGGGTCCGAGCAGTACTTC. Amino acids: CASSPPGSEQYF.